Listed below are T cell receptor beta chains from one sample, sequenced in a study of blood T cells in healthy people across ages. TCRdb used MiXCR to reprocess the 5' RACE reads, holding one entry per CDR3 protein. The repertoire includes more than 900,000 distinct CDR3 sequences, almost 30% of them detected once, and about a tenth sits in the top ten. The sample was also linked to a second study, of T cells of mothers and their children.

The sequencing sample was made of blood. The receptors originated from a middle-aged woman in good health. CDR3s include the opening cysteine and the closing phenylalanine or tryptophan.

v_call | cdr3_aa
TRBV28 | CASRGGMMGNTIYF
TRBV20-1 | CSAAPSGNYNEQFF
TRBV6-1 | CTSSRGGEVKNIQYF
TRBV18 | CASSPAPGTGQHEQYF
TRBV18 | CASSPLGTSGGSSYNEQFF
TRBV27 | CASSLSISQGAKTQYF
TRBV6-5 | CASSYSRQRGTGELFF
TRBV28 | CASSLPEIGTGTYEQYF
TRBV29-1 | CSVGPASGAEQFF
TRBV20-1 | CSAREPTGLYGYTF
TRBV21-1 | CASSKESSGANVLTF
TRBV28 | CASSFIEGRRDEQYF